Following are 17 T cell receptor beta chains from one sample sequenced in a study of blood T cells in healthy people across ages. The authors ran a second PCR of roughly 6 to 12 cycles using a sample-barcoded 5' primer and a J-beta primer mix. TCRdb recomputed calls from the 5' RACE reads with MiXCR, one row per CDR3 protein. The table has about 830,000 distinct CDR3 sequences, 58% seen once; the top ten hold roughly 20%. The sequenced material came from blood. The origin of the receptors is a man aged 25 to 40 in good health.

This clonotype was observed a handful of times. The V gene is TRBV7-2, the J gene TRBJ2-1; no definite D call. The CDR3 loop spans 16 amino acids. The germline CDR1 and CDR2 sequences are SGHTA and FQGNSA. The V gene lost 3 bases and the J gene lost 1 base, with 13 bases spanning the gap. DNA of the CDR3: TGTGCCAGCAGCTTCCTAGGCGTTGTATCCTACAATGAGCAGTTCTTC. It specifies CASSFLGVVSYNEQFF.

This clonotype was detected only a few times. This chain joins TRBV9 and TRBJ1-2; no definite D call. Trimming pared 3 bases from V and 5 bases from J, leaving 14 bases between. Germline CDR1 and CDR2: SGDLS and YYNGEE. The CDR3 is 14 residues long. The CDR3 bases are TGTGCCAGCAGCGCGAGGCATACAAGTTATGGCTACACCTTC. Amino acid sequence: CASSARHTSYGYTF.

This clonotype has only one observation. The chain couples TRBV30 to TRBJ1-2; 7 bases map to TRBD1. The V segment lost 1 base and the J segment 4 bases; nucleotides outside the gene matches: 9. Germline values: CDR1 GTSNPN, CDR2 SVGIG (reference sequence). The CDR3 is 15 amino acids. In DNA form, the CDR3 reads TGTGCCTGGAGTGAGGGGACAGAGAGAATCTATGGCTACACCTTC. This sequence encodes CAWSEGTERIYGYTF.

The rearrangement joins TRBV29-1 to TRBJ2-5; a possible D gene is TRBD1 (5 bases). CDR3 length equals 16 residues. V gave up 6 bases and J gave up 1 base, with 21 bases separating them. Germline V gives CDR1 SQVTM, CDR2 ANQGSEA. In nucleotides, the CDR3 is TGCAGCGTCCGGAAATTAGACAGCATTCCCCAAGAGACCCAGTACTTC. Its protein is CSVRKLDSIPQETQYF.

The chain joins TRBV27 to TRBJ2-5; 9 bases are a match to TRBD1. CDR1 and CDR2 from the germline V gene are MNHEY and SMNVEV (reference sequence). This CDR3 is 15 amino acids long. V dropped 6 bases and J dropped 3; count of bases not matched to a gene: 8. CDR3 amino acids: CASRALGQGKETQYF. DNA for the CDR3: TGTGCCAGCAGGGCCCTCGGACAGGGGAAAGAGACCCAGTACTTC.

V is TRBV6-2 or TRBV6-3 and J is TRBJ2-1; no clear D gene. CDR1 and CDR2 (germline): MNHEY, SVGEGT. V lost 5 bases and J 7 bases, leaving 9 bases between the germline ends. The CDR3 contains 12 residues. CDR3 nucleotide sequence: TGTGCCAGCAGTCACGAGTGGAATGAGCAGTTCTTC. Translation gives CASSHEWNEQFF.

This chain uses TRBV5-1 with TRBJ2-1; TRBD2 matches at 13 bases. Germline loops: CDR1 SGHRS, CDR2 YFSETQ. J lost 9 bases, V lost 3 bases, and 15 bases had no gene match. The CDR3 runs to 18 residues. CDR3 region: CASSSTLDGLAGAVEQFF. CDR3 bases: TGCGCCAGCAGCTCCACACTGGATGGACTAGCGGGAGCCGTTGAGCAGTTCTTC.

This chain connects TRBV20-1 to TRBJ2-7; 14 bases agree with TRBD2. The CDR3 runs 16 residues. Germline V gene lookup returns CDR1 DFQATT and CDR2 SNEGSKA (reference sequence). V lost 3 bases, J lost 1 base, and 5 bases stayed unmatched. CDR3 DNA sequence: TGCAGTGCTAGCGAGGGACTAGCGGGAGATTCCTACGAGCAGTACTTC. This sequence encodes CSASEGLAGDSYEQYF.

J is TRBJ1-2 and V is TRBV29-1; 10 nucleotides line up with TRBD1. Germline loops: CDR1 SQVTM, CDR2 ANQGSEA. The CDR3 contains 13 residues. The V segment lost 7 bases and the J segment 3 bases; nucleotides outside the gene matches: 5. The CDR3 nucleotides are TGCAGCGCCCTGACAGGGGGCGACTATGGCTACACCTTC. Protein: CSALTGGDYGYTF.

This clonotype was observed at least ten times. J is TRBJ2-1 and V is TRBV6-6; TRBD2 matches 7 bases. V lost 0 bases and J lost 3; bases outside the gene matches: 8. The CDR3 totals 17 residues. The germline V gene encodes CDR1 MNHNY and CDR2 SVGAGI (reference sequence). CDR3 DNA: TGTGCCAGCAGTTACTCGGGCCCCAGCGGGGTCTACAATGAGCAGTTCTTC. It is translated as CASSYSGPSGVYNEQFF.

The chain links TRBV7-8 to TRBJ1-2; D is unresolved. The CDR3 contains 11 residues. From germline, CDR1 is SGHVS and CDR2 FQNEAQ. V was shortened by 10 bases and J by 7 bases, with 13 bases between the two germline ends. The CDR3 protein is CATTSGSGYTF. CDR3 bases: TGTGCCACCACCTCGGGGAGTGGCTACACCTTC.

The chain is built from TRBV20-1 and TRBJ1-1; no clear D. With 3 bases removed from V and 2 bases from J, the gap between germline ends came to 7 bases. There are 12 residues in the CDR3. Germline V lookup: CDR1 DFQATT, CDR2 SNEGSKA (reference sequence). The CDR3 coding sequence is TGCAGTGCTAGTTCAGCTAACACTGAAGCTTTCTTT. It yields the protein CSASSANTEAFF.

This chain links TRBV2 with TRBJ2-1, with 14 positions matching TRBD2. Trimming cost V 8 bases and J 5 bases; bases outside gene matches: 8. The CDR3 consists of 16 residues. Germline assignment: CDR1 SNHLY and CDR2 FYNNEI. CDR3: CASQKGLAGGDNEQFF. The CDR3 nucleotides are TGTGCCAGCCAAAAAGGACTAGCGGGAGGCGACAATGAGCAGTTCTTC.

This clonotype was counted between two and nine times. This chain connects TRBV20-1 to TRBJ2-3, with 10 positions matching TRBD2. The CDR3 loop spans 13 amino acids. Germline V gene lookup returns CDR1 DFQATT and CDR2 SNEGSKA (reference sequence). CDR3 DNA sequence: TGCCAGGCGGCTAGCGGGAGTTCAGATACGCAGTATTTT. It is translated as CQAASGSSDTQYF.

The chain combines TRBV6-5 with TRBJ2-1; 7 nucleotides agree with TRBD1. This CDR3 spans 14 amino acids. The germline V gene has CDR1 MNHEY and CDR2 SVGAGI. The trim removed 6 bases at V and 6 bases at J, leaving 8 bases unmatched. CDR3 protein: CASSPTGSSNEQFF. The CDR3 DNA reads TGTGCCAGCAGCCCGACAGGGTCCAGCAATGAGCAGTTCTTC.

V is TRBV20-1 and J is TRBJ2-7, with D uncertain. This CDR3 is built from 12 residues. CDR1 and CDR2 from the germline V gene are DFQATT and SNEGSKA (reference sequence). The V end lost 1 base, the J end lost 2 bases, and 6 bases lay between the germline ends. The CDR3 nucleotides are TGCAGTGCTAGAGTAAGCCCCTACGAGCAGTACTTC. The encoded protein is CSARVSPYEQYF.

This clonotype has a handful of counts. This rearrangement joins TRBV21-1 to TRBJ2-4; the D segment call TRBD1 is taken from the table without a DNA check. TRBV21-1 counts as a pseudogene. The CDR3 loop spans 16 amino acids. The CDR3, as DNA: TGTGCCAGCAGCAAAGGGGGGCCAACCCAGAGAAACATTCAGTACTTC. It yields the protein CASSKGGPTQRNIQYF.